This entry features one T cell receptor (beta chain) sequence. Its antigen is not identified. This specimen comes from a study of cytomegalovirus exposure and HLA in healthy donors. The wider study: Tens of millions of unique TCRs, all from HLA-typed donors, were included in an early release of the data.

Germline assignment: CDR1 SGHTS and CDR2 YDEGEE. V lost 4 bases and J lost 9, with 23 bases in between. The CDR3 totals 16 residues. The PCR ran on 60 Vbeta and 13 Jbeta primers. Data came from immunoSEQ multiplex PCR; TCRdb stores just in-frame clones and leaves some out. Among 180,000 or so clones listed, 60% to 85% were seen once. Study-level results: Investigators reported around 150 TCR beta chains as tied to cytomegalovirus.

The rearrangement uses TRBV5-8 and TRBJ2-1; D is possibly TRBD1 (6 bases). The sequencing sample was made of PBMCs. The source of this sequence is a female donor in good health and CMV-seronegative. Here the CDR3 reads CASSVDGLQGNSEQFF. The CDR3, as DNA: TGTGCCAGCAGCGTAGACGGCCTGCAGGGGAATAGTGAGCAGTTCTTC. Full variable domain (rest looked up from reference TRBV5-8 and TRBJ2-1): EAGVTQSPTHLIKTRGQQATLRCSPISGHTSVYWYQQALGLGLQFLLWYDEGEERNRGNFPPRFSGRQFPNYSSELNVNALELEDSALYLCASSVDGLQGNSEQFFGPGTRLTVL.